This TCR beta chain originates from a study of shared clonotypes between healthy human individuals. For the study at large: The plates for each donor numbered three CD4 naive, three CD4 memory, two CD8 naive and one CD8 memory. Overall study results and limits: It was the non-shared clonotypes that had lower generation probabilities than clonotypes shared by all four donors.

The V gene lost 2 bases and the J gene lost 6 bases, with 13 bases spanning the gap. Looked up from germline, CDR1 is LNHDA and CDR2 is SQIVND (reference sequence). The CDR3 consists of 15 residues. The repertoire was sequenced with immunoSEQ multiplex PCR; TCRdb's copy has only in-frame clones and lacks some. The sample consists of over 1.4 million clones, about 96% of them appearing once. In regard to this clone: The antigen is undetermined.

V usage is TRBV19 and J usage is TRBJ2-2, with D tentatively TRBD1 or TRBD2 (5 bases each). The sample consisted of naive CD4+ T cells sorted from blood. Stated subset: CD45RA+ positively selected. The receptor comes from a man aged 25-40 years in good health. This chain's CDR3 is CASSIWGSRAGELFF. In DNA form, the CDR3 reads TGTGCCAGTAGTATATGGGGGAGCCGCGCCGGGGAGCTGTTTTTT.